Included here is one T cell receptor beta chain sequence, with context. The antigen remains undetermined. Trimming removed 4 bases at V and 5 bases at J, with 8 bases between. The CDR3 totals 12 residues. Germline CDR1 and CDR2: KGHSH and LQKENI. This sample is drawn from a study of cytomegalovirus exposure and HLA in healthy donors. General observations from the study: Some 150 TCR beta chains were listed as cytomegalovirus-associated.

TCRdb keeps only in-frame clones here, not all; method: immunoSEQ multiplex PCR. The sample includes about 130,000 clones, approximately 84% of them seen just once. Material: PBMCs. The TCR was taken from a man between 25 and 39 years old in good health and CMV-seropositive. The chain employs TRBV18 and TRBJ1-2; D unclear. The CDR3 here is CASSRDLYGYTF. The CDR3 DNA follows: TGTGCCAGCTCACGCGATCTTTATGGCTACACCTTC.